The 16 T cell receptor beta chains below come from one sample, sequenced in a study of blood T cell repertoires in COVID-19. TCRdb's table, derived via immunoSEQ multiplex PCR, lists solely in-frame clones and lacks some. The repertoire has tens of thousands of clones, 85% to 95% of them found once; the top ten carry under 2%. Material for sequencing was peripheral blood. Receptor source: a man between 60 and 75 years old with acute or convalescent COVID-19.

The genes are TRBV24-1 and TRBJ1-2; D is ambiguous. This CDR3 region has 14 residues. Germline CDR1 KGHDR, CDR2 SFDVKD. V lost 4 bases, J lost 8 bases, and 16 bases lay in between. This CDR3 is CATSDPGRAEGYTF. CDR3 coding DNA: TGTGCCACCAGTGACCCTGGGAGGGCGGAGGGCTACACCTTC.

The CDR3 loop is CASIRDRQSSYEQYF. CDR3 nucleotides: TGTGCCAGCATTAGGGACAGACAGAGCTCCTACGAGCAGTACTTC. The J gene is TRBJ2-7, the V gene TRBV28; the match to TRBD1 covers 7 bases. CDR1 is MDHEN and CDR2 is SYDVKM in the germline V gene. J lost 0 bases, V lost 7 bases, and 9 bases had no gene match. The CDR3 is 15 amino acids. Combining the CDR3 with reference TRBV28 and TRBJ2-7 gives the whole variable domain DVKVTQSSRYLVKRTGEKVFLECVQDMDHENMFWYRQDPGLGLRLIYFSYDVKMKEKGDIPEGYSVSREKKERFSLILESASTNQTSMYLCASIRDRQSSYEQYFGPGTRLTVT.

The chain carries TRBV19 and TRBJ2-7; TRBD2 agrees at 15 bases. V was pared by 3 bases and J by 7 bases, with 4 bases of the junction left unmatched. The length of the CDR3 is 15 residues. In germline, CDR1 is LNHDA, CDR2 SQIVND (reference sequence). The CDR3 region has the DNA TGTGCCAGTAGTATCGGGACTAGCGGGAGGAGGGAGCAGTACTTC. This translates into CASSIGTSGRREQYF. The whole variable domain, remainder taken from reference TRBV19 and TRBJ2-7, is DGGITQSPKYLFRKEGQNVTLSCEQNLNHDAMYWYRQDPGQGLRLIYYSQIVNDFQKGDIAEGYSVSREKKESFPLTVTSAQKNPTAFYLCASSIGTSGRREQYFGPGTRLTVT.

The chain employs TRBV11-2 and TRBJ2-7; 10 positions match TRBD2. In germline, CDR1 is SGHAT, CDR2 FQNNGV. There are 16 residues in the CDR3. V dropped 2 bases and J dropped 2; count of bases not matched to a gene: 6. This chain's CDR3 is CASSLQLAGGAYEQYF. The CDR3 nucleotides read TGTGCCAGCAGCTTACAATTAGCGGGAGGCGCCTACGAGCAGTACTTC. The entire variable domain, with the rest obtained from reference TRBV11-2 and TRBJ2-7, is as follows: EAGVAQSPRYKIIEKRQSVAFWCNPISGHATLYWYQQILGQGPKLLIQFQNNGVVDDSQLPKDRFSAERLKGVDSTLKIQPAKLEDSAVYLCASSLQLAGGAYEQYFGPGTRLTVT.

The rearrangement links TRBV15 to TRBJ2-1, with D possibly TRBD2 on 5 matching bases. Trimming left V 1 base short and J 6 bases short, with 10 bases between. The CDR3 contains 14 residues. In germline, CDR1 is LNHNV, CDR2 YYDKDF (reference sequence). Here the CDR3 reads CATSRGGYSNEQFF. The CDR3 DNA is TGTGCCACCAGCAGAGGCGGGTACTCCAATGAGCAGTTCTTC.

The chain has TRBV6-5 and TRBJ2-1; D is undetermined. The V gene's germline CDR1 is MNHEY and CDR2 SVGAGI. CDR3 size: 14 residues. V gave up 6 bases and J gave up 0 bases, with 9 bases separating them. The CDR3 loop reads CASSQESSYNEQFF. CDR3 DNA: TGTGCCAGCAGCCAAGAGAGCTCCTACAATGAGCAGTTCTTC.

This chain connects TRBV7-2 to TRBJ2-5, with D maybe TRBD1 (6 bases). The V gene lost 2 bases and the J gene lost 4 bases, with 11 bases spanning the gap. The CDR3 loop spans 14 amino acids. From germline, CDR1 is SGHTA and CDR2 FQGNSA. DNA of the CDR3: TGTGCCAGCAGCTTACCAGGGGTGGGAGAGACCCAGTACTTC. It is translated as CASSLPGVGETQYF.

CDR3: CASSQGGAGANVLTF. The DNA for the CDR3 is TGTGCCAGCAGCCAAGGGGGCGCTGGGGCCAACGTCCTGACTTTC. The rearrangement links TRBV6-5 to TRBJ2-6, with TRBD1 matching over 7 bases. The ends lost 6 bases at V and 2 bases at J; junction bases unmatched: 4. In germline, CDR1 is MNHEY, CDR2 SVGAGI. This CDR3 region has 15 residues.

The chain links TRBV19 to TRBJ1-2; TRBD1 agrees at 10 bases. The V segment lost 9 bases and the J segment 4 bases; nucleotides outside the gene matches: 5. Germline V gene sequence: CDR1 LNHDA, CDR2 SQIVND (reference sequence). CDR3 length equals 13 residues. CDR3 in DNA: TGTGCCAGCATCCGGGACAGGGGCTATGGCTACACCTTC. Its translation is CASIRDRGYGYTF.

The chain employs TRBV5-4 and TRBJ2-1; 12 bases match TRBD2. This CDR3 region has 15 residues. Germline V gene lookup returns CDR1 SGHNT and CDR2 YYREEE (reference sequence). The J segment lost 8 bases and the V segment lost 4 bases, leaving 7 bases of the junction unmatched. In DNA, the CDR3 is TGTGCCAGCAGCCCGACTAGCGGGAGTAAGTATGAGCAGTTCTTC. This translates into CASSPTSGSKYEQFF.

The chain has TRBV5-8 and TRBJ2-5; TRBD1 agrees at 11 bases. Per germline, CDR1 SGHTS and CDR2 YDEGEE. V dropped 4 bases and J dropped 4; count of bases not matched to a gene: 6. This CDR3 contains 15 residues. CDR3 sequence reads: CASSRRTGGIETQYF. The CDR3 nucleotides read TGTGCCAGCAGCCGACGGACAGGGGGCATAGAGACCCAGTACTTC.

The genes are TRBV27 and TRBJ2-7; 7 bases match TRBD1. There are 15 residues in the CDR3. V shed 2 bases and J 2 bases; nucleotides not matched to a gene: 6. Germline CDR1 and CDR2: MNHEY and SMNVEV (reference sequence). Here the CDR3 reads CASSLIGTEAYEQYF. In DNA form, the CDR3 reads TGTGCCAGCAGTTTAATCGGGACAGAGGCCTACGAGCAGTACTTC.

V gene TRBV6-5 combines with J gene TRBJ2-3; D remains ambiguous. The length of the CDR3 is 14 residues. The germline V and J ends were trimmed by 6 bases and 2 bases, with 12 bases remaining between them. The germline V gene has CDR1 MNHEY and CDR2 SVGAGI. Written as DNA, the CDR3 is TGTGCCAGCAGCCGCCGAGCCACCACAGATACGCAGTATTTT. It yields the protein CASSRRATTDTQYF.

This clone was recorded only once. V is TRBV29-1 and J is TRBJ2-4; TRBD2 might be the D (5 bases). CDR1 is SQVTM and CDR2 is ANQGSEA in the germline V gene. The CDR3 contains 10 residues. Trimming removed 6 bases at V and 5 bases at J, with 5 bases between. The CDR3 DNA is TGCAGCGTCGGGGAAAACATTCAGTACTTC. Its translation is CSVGENIQYF. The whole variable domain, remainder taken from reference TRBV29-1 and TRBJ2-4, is SAVISQKPSRDICQRGTSLTIQCQVDSQVTMMFWYRQQPGQSLTLIATANQGSEATYESGFVIDKFPISRPNLTFSTLTVSNMSPEDSSIYLCSVGENIQYFGAGTRLSVL.

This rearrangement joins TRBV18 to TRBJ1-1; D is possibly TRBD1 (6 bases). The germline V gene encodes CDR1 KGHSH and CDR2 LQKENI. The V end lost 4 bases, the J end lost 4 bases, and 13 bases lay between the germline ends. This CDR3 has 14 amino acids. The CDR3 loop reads CASSLTGRVTEAFF. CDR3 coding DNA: TGTGCCAGCTCACTCACAGGGAGGGTCACTGAAGCTTTCTTT.

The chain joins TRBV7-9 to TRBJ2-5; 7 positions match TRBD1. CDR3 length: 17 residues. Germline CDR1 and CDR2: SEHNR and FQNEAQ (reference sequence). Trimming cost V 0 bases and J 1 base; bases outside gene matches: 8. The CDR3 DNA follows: TGTGCCAGCAGCTTAGCGCAGGGGACAGCGGTCCAAGAGACCCAGTACTTC. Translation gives CASSLAQGTAVQETQYF.